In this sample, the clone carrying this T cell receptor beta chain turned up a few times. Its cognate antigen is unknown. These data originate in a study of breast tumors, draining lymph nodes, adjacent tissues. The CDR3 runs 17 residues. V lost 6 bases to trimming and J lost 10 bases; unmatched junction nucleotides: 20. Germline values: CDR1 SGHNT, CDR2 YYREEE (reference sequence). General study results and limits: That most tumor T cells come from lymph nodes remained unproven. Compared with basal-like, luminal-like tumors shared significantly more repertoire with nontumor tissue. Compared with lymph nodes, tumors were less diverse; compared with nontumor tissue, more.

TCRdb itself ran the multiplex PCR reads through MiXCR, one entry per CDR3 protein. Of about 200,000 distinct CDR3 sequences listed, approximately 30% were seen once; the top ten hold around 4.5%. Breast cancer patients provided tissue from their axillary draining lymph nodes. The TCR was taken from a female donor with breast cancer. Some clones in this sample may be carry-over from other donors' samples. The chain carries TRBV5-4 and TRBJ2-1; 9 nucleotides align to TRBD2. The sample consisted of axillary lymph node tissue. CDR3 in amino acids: CASTSSTGTSQGREQFF. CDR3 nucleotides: TGTGCCAGCACTTCTTCAACCGGGACTAGCCAAGGGAGAGAGCAGTTCTTC.